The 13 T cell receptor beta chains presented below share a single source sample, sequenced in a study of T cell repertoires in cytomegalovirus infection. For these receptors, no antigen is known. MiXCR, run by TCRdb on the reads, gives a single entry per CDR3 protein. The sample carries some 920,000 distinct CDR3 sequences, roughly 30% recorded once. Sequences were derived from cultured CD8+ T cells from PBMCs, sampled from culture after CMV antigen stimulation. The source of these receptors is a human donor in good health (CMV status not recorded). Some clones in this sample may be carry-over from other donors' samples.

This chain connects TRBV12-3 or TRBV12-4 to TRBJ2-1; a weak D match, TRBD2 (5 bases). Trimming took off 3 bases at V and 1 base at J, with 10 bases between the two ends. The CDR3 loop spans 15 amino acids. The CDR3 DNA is TGTGCCAGCAGTTTTGAGGGCCGATCCTACAATGAGCAGTTCTTC. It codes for CASSFEGRSYNEQFF.

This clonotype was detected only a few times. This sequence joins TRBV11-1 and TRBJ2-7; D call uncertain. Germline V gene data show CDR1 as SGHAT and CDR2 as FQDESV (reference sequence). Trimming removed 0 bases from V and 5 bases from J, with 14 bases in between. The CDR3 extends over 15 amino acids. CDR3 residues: CASSLALVGPHEQYV. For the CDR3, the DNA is TGTGCCAGCAGCTTAGCACTCGTAGGTCCCCACGAGCAGTACGTC.

CDR3 region: CASSQDGTVLEQYF. The CDR3 coding sequence is TGCGCCAGCAGCCAAGATGGAACAGTCCTCGAGCAGTACTTC. V is TRBV4-1 and J is TRBJ2-7; D unclear. The V gene's germline CDR1 is MGHRA and CDR2 YSYEKL. This CDR3 is 14 amino acids long. V was cut by 0 bases and J by 6 bases, with 12 bases left in between.

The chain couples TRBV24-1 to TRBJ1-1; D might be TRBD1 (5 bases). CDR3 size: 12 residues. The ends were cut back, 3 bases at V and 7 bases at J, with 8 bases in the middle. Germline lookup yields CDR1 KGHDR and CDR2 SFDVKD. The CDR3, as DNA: TGTGCCACCAGTGATGTGGGGGTTGAAGCTTTCTTT. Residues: CATSDVGVEAFF.

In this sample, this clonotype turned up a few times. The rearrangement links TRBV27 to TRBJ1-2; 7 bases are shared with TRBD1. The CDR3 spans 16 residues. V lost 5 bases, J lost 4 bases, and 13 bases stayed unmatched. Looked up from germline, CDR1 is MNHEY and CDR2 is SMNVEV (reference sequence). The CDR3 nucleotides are TGTGCCAGCAGTCTTAGAACAGGGGAACATATCTATGGCTACACCTTC. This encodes CASSLRTGEHIYGYTF.

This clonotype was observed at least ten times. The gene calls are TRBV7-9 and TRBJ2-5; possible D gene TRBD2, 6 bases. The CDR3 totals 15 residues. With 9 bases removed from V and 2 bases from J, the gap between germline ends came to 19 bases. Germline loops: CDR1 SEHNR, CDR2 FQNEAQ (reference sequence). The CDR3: CASSPGLSPQETQYF. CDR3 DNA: TGTGCCAGTTCTCCGGGACTTTCACCGCAAGAGACCCAGTACTTC.

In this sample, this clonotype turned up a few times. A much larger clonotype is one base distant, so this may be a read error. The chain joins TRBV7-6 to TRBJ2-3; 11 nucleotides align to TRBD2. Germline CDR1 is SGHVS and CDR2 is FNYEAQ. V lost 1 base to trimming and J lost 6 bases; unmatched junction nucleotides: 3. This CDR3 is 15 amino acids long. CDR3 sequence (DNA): TGTGCCAGCAGCTTAGATGCTAGCGGGGGGGATACGCAGTATTTT. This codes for CASSLDASGGDTQYF.

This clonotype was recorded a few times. The CDR3 is CASSLKADDPNTEAFF. The CDR3 nucleotides are TGTGCCAGCAGTTTAAAGGCAGACGATCCGAACACTGAAGCTTTCTTT. J is TRBJ1-1 and V is TRBV28, with D hard to call. The ends were cut back, 2 bases at V and 1 base at J, with 14 bases in the middle. CDR1 and CDR2 (germline): MDHEN, SYDVKM. The CDR3 loop spans 16 amino acids.

The CDR3 protein is CASSYRGGLRNEQFF. CDR3 sequence (DNA): TGTGCCAGCAGCTATCGGGGGGGCCTGAGGAATGAGCAGTTCTTC. The chain joins TRBV5-4 to TRBJ2-1, with 8 nucleotides matching TRBD2. CDR1 SGHNT and CDR2 YYREEE come from the germline V gene (reference sequence). J lost 7 bases, V lost 3 bases, and 9 bases had no gene match. The CDR3 consists of 15 residues. Full variable domain (remainder filled in from reference TRBV5-4 and TRBJ2-1): ETGVTQSPTHLIKTRGQQVTLRCSSQSGHNTVSWYQQALGQGPQFIFQYYREEENGRGNFPPRFSGLQFPNYSSELNVNALELDDSALYLCASSYRGGLRNEQFFGPGTRLTVL.

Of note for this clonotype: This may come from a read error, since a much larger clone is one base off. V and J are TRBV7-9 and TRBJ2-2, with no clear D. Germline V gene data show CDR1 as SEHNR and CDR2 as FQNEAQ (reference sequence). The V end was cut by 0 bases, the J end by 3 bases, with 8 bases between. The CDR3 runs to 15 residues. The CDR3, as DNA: TGTGCCAGCAGCTTAGCGGGGATAGACACCGGGGAGCTGTTTTTT. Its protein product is CASSLAGIDTGELFF.

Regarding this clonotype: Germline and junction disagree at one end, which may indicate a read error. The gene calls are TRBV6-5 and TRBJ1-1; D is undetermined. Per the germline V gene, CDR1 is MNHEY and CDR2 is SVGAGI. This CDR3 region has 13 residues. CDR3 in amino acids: CTSSSWEVDEAFF. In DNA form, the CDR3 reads TGTACCAGCAGTTCCTGGGAGGTGGATGAAGCTTTCTTT.

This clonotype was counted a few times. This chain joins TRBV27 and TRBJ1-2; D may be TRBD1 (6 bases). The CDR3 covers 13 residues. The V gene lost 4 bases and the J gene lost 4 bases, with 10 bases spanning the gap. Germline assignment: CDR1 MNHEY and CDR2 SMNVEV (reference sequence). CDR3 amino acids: CASSYGQLYGYTF. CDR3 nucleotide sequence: TGTGCCAGCAGTTACGGACAGCTCTATGGCTACACCTTC.

The CDR3 region has the DNA TGCGCCAGCAGCCAAGACGGCGCCCTAAGCCCACATGAGCAGTTCTTC. This translates into CASSQDGALSPHEQFF. The chain joins TRBV4-3 to TRBJ2-1; D is undetermined. The CDR3 sequence is 16 residues long. In germline, CDR1 is LGHNA, CDR2 YSLEER. V was pared by 0 bases and J by 8 bases, with 17 bases between.